The sample holds a few counts of the clone carrying this T cell receptor beta chain. No antigen is known for it. The data belong to a study of T cells in Graves' hyperthyroidism and ophthalmopathy. Study findings and constraints: Among clonotypes expanded in thyroid above 0.001, most were also found in blood.

RNA transcripts served as the template for amplifying TCR beta CDR3 regions. First-round RT-PCR of the TCR CDR3 relied on the HTBI primer set. TCRdb re-called the multiplex PCR reads through MiXCR, storing one row per CDR3 protein. Here the sample spans about 200,000 distinct CDR3 sequences, 17% being singletons. Graves' hyperthyroidism qualified as stable when ophthalmopathy did not progress within 18 months. Based on clinical symptoms, serum thyroxine and TRAb, thyroid ultrasound and orbital computed tomography, diagnoses were reached. The CDR3 loop spans 16 amino acids. Germline V gene sequence: CDR1 WNHNN, CDR2 SYGVQD (reference sequence). Losses at the gene ends were 3 bases for V and 3 bases for J; bases not matched to a gene: 1.

The rearrangement links TRBV10-1 to TRBJ2-3, with 15 bases fitting TRBD2. The sample consisted of blood. This clonotype originated in a woman aged 45-65 years with Graves' hyperthyroidism. The CDR3 region has the DNA TGCGCCAGCAGTGACGGACTAGCGGGAGGGACAGATACGCAGTATTTT. Translated, it gives CASSDGLAGGTDTQYF.